In this sample, the clone carrying this T cell receptor (beta chain) turned up a few times. The antigen is not known. Since all of the isolated RNA was reverse transcribed, expressed TCRB transcripts were what got sequenced. Clones were sequenced by immunoSEQ multiplex PCR, and TCRdb holds only the in-frame ones, with some missing. The profile covers some 290,000 clones, with over 11% appearing a single time and over 0.015% taken by the ten largest. This record comes from a study of beta chain features in type 1 diabetes. Study in general: Cell yields, gender and age were similar in healthy donors and patients. Study-level points and caveats: Type 1 diabetes patients had moderately but significantly shorter TCRB CDR3s in all four CD4+ subsets.

CDR3 size: 17 residues. The germline CDR1 and CDR2 sequences are GTSNPN and SVGIG (reference sequence). V was clipped by 2 bases and J by 2 bases; unmatched bases: 9. The source of this sequence is a man under 40 with type 1 diabetes. Sample: naive CD4+ T cells from blood. This rearrangement joins TRBV30 to TRBJ2-3; TRBD2 matches at 11 bases. The CDR3 sequence: CAWSHPGLAEPTDTQYF. CDR3 in DNA: TGTGCCTGGAGTCACCCGGGACTAGCGGAACCCACAGATACGCAGTATTTT.